Sequencing of this TCR beta chain was carried out in a study of CD8 T cells in Susac syndrome. Study summary: When their blood was taken, the Susac syndrome patients had either not yet had any therapy, were taking corticosteroids, or were taking intravenous immunoglobulin alone.

Notes on the study in general: In Susac patients, clonal expansion was not detected in CD4+ cells.

V was cut by 4 bases and J by 0 bases, with 18 bases left in between. This CDR3 is 16 amino acids long. Per germline, CDR1 DFQATT and CDR2 SNEGSKA (reference sequence). This clonotype has just one count. What it binds is not known. Under recently defined diagnostic criteria, the patients with Susac syndrome qualified as having definite or probable disease. While CD8+ and CD4+ T cells were isolated negatively, TEMRA cells were enriched by FACS. Reverse transcription of roughly 0.5 to 1 ug RNA used random hexamers. Each CDR3 protein gets one entry after TCRdb re-called the immunoSEQ multiplex PCR reads with MiXCR. The sample yields about 140,000 distinct CDR3 sequences, 85% to 95% seen once.

The J gene is TRBJ2-5, the V gene TRBV20-1, with D tentatively TRBD2 (6 bases). This clonotype originated in a human donor with Susac syndrome. Sequencing input: CD4+ T cells from PBMCs. This CDR3 reads CSANPGTPKYQETQYF. The CDR3 DNA reads as TGCAGTGCTAACCCCGGGACTCCTAAGTACCAAGAGACCCAGTACTTC.